The 11 T cell receptor beta chains reported below all come from one sample, sequenced in a study of lymphopenia after photon versus proton radiotherapy (dated by TCRdb to 2018 to 2020). Receptor amplification or capture employed the immunoSEQ multiplex PCR assay. Not all clones reach the TCRdb copy of this immuneACCESS table, which keeps in-frame sequences only. Checked studies attribute under half of the gap to unresolved V genes and leave the rest unexplained. This sample comprises about 17,000 clones, 84% of them detected only once. The ten largest clones take up 20% of the sample. The specimen comprised peripheral blood, sampled from a patient treated with proton-based radiotherapy. The receptors come from a man aged 65 to 79 with pancreatic cancer.

The rearrangement joins TRBV10-3 to TRBJ1-6, with D hard to call. The CDR3 length is 13 residues. Trimming took 6 bases from V and 5 from J, leaving 8 bases between them. CDR1 and CDR2 (germline): ENHRY, SYGVKD. The CDR3, as DNA: TGTGCCATCAGCCCAGAAGATAATTCACCCCTCCACTTT. Protein: CAISPEDNSPLHF.

The J gene is TRBJ1-2, the V gene TRBV5-6; D is ambiguous. The V gene's germline CDR1 is SGHDT and CDR2 YYEEEE. The CDR3 runs 16 residues. Trimming left V 1 base short and J 4 bases short, with 17 bases between. The chain's CDR3 is CASSLSVAIGFYGYTF. Here the CDR3 DNA reads TGTGCCAGCAGCTTGTCGGTGGCAATCGGATTCTATGGCTACACCTTC.

The J gene is TRBJ2-5, the V gene TRBV30; D may match TRBD1 or TRBD2 (5 bases each). Trimming left V 0 bases short and J 3 bases short, with 11 bases between. This CDR3 contains 14 residues. The germline V gene has CDR1 GTSNPN and CDR2 SVGIG (reference sequence). CDR3 residues: CAWSVGQGEETQYF. CDR3 nucleotides: TGTGCCTGGAGTGTAGGGCAGGGAGAAGAGACCCAGTACTTC.

The V gene is TRBV19, the J gene TRBJ1-2, with a weak D call TRBD1 (6 bases). The germline V and J ends were trimmed by 7 bases and 4 bases, with 16 bases remaining between them. The CDR3 sequence is 14 residues long. CDR1 is LNHDA, CDR2 SQIVND, per germline (reference sequence). The CDR3 DNA is TGTGCCAGTACGGCCCGGGGGCGAGGCTATGGCTACACCTTC. Its translation is CASTARGRGYGYTF.

The chain carries TRBV23-1 and TRBJ2-4; possibly TRBD1 for D (6 bases). TRBV23-1 has ORF status, its function being uncertain. Trimming left V 3 bases short and J 6 bases short, with 15 bases between. The CDR3 consists of 15 residues. CDR3 coding DNA: TGCGCCAGCAGTCACTTACAGGGATTAGGAAACATTCAGTACTTC. This gives the protein CASSHLQGLGNIQYF.

The chain links TRBV6-1 to TRBJ2-3; D is undetermined. CDR1 MNHNS and CDR2 SASEGT come from the germline V gene. The CDR3 runs 16 residues. Trimming stripped 1 base from V and 2 bases from J, with 13 bases between. CDR3 residues: CASSEGLSTSTDTQYF. CDR3 DNA: TGTGCCAGCAGTGAAGGTCTGAGCACCTCCACAGATACGCAGTATTTT.

This clone was counted a single time. V and J are TRBV19 and TRBJ1-2, with a possible D match to TRBD1 (6 bases). The CDR3 sequence is 14 residues long. Germline CDR1 and CDR2: LNHDA and SQIVND (reference sequence). Trimming took off 6 bases at V and 0 bases at J, with 11 bases between the two ends. In DNA, the CDR3 is TGTGCCAGTAGCCAGGGGAGGACTAACTATGGCTACACCTTC. Translated: CASSQGRTNYGYTF.

The chain recombines TRBV4-2 with TRBJ1-1, with D hard to call. This CDR3 spans 15 amino acids. Trimming pared 0 bases from V and 0 bases from J, leaving 8 bases between. Germline CDR1 and CDR2: LGHNA and YNFKEQ. Here the CDR3 DNA reads TGTGCCAGCAGCCAAGAGCGGGGAGTGAACACTGAAGCTTTCTTT. Translating it yields CASSQERGVNTEAFF.

The chain couples TRBV11-2 to TRBJ2-7; 7 positions agree with TRBD2. CDR3 length equals 17 residues. Germline CDR1 reads SGHAT; CDR2 reads FQNNGV. V gave up 3 bases and J gave up 3 bases; unmatched junction bases: 14. This CDR3 reads CASSLGWGGSSYYEQYF. In DNA form, the CDR3 reads TGTGCCAGCAGCTTGGGCTGGGGCGGGAGTTCGTACTACGAGCAGTACTTC.

V and J are TRBV19 and TRBJ2-2, with TRBD1 matching over 7 bases. From germline, CDR1 is LNHDA and CDR2 SQIVND (reference sequence). With V trimmed by 8 bases and J by 4 bases, 7 bases remained unmatched. The CDR3 runs to 14 residues. The CDR3 protein is CASGRGPVTGELFF. The DNA of the CDR3 is TGTGCCAGTGGTAGGGGGCCCGTCACCGGGGAGCTGTTTTTT.

The V and J genes are TRBV5-1 and TRBJ2-1; 9 bases map to TRBD2. V shed 1 base, J shed 5 bases, and the junction held 7 bases outside the gene matches. The CDR3 covers 16 residues. Germline values: CDR1 SGHRS, CDR2 YFSETQ. CDR3 protein: CASSLSGTSWNNEQFF. The CDR3, as DNA: TGCGCCAGCAGCTTGTCGGGGACTAGCTGGAACAATGAGCAGTTCTTC.